One sample yielded the 28 T cell receptor beta chains listed below, sequenced in a study of cytomegalovirus exposure and HLA in healthy donors. The PCR made use of 60 Vbeta and 13 Jbeta primers. Libraries were prepared by immunoSEQ multiplex PCR; TCRdb keeps only in-frame clonotypes and omits some of them. This sample has over 200,000 clones, with more than 65% found just once. Source material: PBMCs. These receptors originate from a woman under 40 in good health and CMV-seronegative.

V is TRBV6-5 and J is TRBJ1-2; D not resolved. Germline V lookup: CDR1 MNHEY, CDR2 SVGAGI. Trimming removed 5 bases at V and 6 bases at J, with 16 bases between. The CDR3 is 14 amino acids. CDR3 nucleotides: TGTGCCAGCAGTCGACGCGACGGAGGGAATGGCTACACCTTC. Its protein product is CASSRRDGGNGYTF.

The rearrangement uses TRBV4-1 and TRBJ1-1; D is ambiguous. V lost 0 bases and J 1 base, leaving 12 bases between the germline ends. The CDR3 totals 16 residues. Germline CDR1 and CDR2: MGHRA and YSYEKL. CDR3 amino acids: CASSQDWSGGNTEAFF. The CDR3 nucleotides read TGCGCCAGCAGCCAAGATTGGAGCGGCGGGAACACTGAAGCTTTCTTT.

This clone showed up just a few times. The rearrangement uses TRBV29-1 and TRBJ2-7; TRBD1 matches 7 bases. CDR1 is SQVTM, CDR2 ANQGSEA, per germline. V dropped 4 bases and J dropped 0; count of bases not matched to a gene: 0. This CDR3 is built from 12 residues. The CDR3 DNA reads as TGCAGCGTTGGGGACAGCTCCTACGAGCAGTACTTC. Protein sequence: CSVGDSSYEQYF.

The chain employs TRBV10-3 and TRBJ1-3; TRBD1 is a possible D gene (6 bases). The V and J ends lost 6 bases and 0 bases respectively, with 18 bases between them. This CDR3 has 17 amino acids. Germline lookup yields CDR1 ENHRY and CDR2 SYGVKD. This chain's CDR3 is CAIRSPDSGSSGNTIYF. For the CDR3, the DNA is TGTGCCATCAGATCACCGGACAGTGGAAGCTCTGGAAACACCATATATTTT.

This clone was seen a few times. Other nucleotide sequences in the sample specify the same CDR3. This sequence joins TRBV5-6 and TRBJ2-1, with a weak D call TRBD1 (6 bases). Germline V gives CDR1 SGHDT, CDR2 YYEEEE. Trimming removed 0 bases at V and 4 bases at J, with 8 bases between. CDR3 length: 14 amino acids. In nucleotides, the CDR3 is TGTGCCAGCAGCTTGGGACAGGTTTACAATGAGCAGTTCTTC. This sequence encodes CASSLGQVYNEQFF. The full variable domain, rest sourced from reference TRBV5-6 and TRBJ2-1, is DAGVTQSPTHLIKTRGQQVTLRCSPKSGHDTVSWYQQALGQGPQFIFQYYEEEERQRGNFPDRFSGHQFPNYSSELNVNALLLGDSALYLCASSLGQVYNEQFFGPGTRLTVL.

This clone has more than one count but fewer than ten. DNA for the CDR3: TGTGCCAGCAGTATGGTCCGGGGTTCAAGCACTGAAGCTTTCTTT. Translated: CASSMVRGSSTEAFF. The chain links TRBV6-1 to TRBJ1-1; D gene ambiguous. CDR1 is MNHNS, CDR2 SASEGT, per germline. V lost 5 bases to trimming and J lost 4 bases, with 17 bases between them. This CDR3 has 15 residues.

The chain employs TRBV7-9 and TRBJ1-4; 10 positions match TRBD1. Germline CDR1 is SEHNR and CDR2 is FQNEAQ (reference sequence). The CDR3 spans 15 residues. V lost 5 bases to trimming and J lost 3 bases; unmatched junction nucleotides: 3. The CDR3 DNA reads TGTGCCAGCAGCCGGACAGGGGGACCTAATGAAAAACTGTTTTTT. It codes for CASSRTGGPNEKLFF.

Worth noting for this clone: The junction does not match germline at one end; this may be a read error. The chain recombines TRBV5-4 with TRBJ1-1; D call uncertain. This CDR3 comprises 13 residues. Germline values: CDR1 SGHNT, CDR2 YYREEE (reference sequence). This chain's CDR3 is CANSLARNTEAFF. The CDR3 DNA reads as TGTGCCAACAGCTTGGCCAGGAACACCGAAGCTTTCTTT.

The chain is built from TRBV11-2 and TRBJ1-4, with D unresolved. Looked up from germline, CDR1 is SGHAT and CDR2 is FQNNGV. This CDR3 has 14 residues. V shed 1 base and J shed 4 bases, with 7 bases lying between them. CDR3: CASSLVQNNEKLFF. CDR3 in DNA: TGTGCCAGCAGCTTAGTACAGAATAATGAAAAACTGTTTTTT.

The J gene is TRBJ1-1, the V gene TRBV10-2, with D uncertain. Trimming stripped 6 bases from V and 7 bases from J, with 12 bases between. Per germline, CDR1 WSHSY and CDR2 SAAADI. The CDR3 length is 12 residues. In DNA, the CDR3 is TGCGCCAGCAGCGGCGGCCGGGGTGAAGCTTTCTTT. Protein sequence: CASSGGRGEAFF.

The rearrangement links TRBV25-1 to TRBJ1-1, with D unclear. The CDR3 has 13 amino acids. Trimming took off 3 bases at V and 0 bases at J, with 5 bases between the two ends. Germline V CDR1 and CDR2: MGHDK, SYGVNS. The CDR3 region is CASSDQLNTEAFF. As DNA, the CDR3 is TGTGCCAGCAGTGATCAGTTGAACACTGAAGCTTTCTTT.

The chain recombines TRBV2 with TRBJ1-3; TRBD1 agrees at 7 bases. The CDR3 contains 17 residues. The J segment lost 2 bases and the V segment lost 1 base, leaving 8 bases of the junction unmatched. Germline loops: CDR1 SNHLY, CDR2 FYNNEI. Here the CDR3 reads CASSEEGAVSPGNTIYF. CDR3 sequence (DNA): TGTGCCAGCAGTGAAGAGGGGGCAGTGTCACCTGGAAACACCATATATTTT.

V is TRBV29-1 and J is TRBJ2-7; 8 bases are shared with TRBD1. Trimming cost V 8 bases and J 0 bases; bases outside gene matches: 9. Germline assignment: CDR1 SQVTM and CDR2 ANQGSEA. CDR3 length: 14 residues. CDR3 loop: CSTTGTGSSYEQYF. Written as DNA, the CDR3 is TGCAGCACTACCGGGACAGGCAGCTCCTACGAGCAGTACTTC.

The rearrangement links TRBV7-9 to TRBJ2-3; D remains ambiguous. Germline CDR1 reads SEHNR; CDR2 reads FQNEAQ (reference sequence). The CDR3 runs to 15 residues. The V and J ends lost 0 bases and 2 bases respectively, with 9 bases between them. For the CDR3, the DNA is TGTGCCAGCAGCTTAGCGCTAACTACCACAGATACGCAGTATTTT. Its translation is CASSLALTTTDTQYF.

In its sample, this clone was seen a few times. The rearrangement joins TRBV6-5 to TRBJ1-2, with 9 nucleotides matching TRBD1. CDR1 and CDR2 from the germline V gene are MNHEY and SVGAGI. The ends lost 5 bases at V and 2 bases at J; junction bases unmatched: 6. The CDR3 has 15 residues. The CDR3 loop reads CASSKTGGSNYGYTF. The CDR3 nucleotides read TGTGCCAGCAGTAAAACAGGGGGCTCAAACTATGGCTACACCTTC.

As DNA, the CDR3 is TGTGCCAGCAGTAACCGTACGAGGTTTAGCACAGATACGCAGTATTTT. It translates to CASSNRTRFSTDTQYF. The rearrangement links TRBV5-8 to TRBJ2-3; D unclear. CDR3 size: 16 residues. Trimming took off 5 bases at V and 0 bases at J, with 16 bases between the two ends. Per the germline V gene, CDR1 is SGHTS and CDR2 is YDEGEE.

With regard to this clone: The junction shows a germline mismatch at one end, possibly a read error. V and J are TRBV5-4 and TRBJ2-5; D may be TRBD2 (5 bases). The germline V gene encodes CDR1 SGHNT and CDR2 YYREEE (reference sequence). The CDR3 totals 13 residues. DNA for the CDR3: TGTGCCAGCAGCTTGGTTGGAGGAGAGGCCCAGTACTTC. Translation: CASSLVGGEAQYF.

J is TRBJ1-1 and V is TRBV6-5; TRBD1 matches at 10 bases. In germline, CDR1 is MNHEY, CDR2 SVGAGI. The length of the CDR3 is 14 residues. The junction had 8 bases not matched to a gene; V was cut back by 6 bases and J by 7 bases. Here the CDR3 reads CASSRDRGLSEAFF. The CDR3 DNA reads as TGTGCCAGCAGCCGAGACAGGGGGCTGAGTGAAGCTTTCTTT.

The V call is TRBV5-1, the J call TRBJ2-3; 11 nucleotides align to TRBD2. The V gene end was trimmed by 0 bases and the J gene end by 4 bases; junction bases not matched to a gene: 4. Germline assignment: CDR1 SGHRS and CDR2 YFSETQ. The CDR3 contains 16 residues. This CDR3 is CASSLVAGGPADTQYF. The CDR3, as DNA: TGCGCCAGCAGCTTGGTAGCGGGGGGGCCGGCAGATACGCAGTATTTT.

J is TRBJ1-2 and V is TRBV7-9, with unresolved D. The CDR3 runs to 13 residues. From germline, CDR1 is SEHNR and CDR2 FQNEAQ (reference sequence). V lost 5 bases to trimming and J lost 4 bases, with 11 bases between them. CDR3 nucleotides: TGTGCCAGCAGCAGAGGGTGGGCCTATGGCTACACCTTC. Its protein product is CASSRGWAYGYTF.

The chain recombines TRBV7-9 with TRBJ2-1; 9 nucleotides agree with TRBD2. Germline-derived CDR1 and CDR2 are SEHNR and FQNEAQ (reference sequence). The CDR3 contains 18 residues. Trimming cost V 4 bases and J 5 bases; bases outside gene matches: 15. The CDR3 here is CASSSPPGGRVQDNEQFF. Written as DNA, the CDR3 is TGTGCCAGCAGCTCACCGCCGGGCGGGAGGGTTCAGGACAATGAGCAGTTCTTC.

This clone was observed a few times. The gene calls are TRBV5-5 and TRBJ2-7, with 7 bases lining up with TRBD2. Germline V gives CDR1 SGHKS, CDR2 YYEKEE (reference sequence). V gave up 3 bases and J gave up 0 bases; unmatched junction bases: 6. The CDR3 is 15 amino acids. The CDR3 bases are TGTGCCAGCAGCTGGAGAGCGGGACTCTCCTACGAGCAGTACTTC. Translating gives CASSWRAGLSYEQYF.

The genes are TRBV11-2 and TRBJ2-7; no definite D call. V shed 2 bases and J shed 6 bases, with 8 bases lying between them. This CDR3 region has 12 residues. Germline V lookup: CDR1 SGHAT, CDR2 FQNNGV. This chain's CDR3 is CASSLPLSEQYF. CDR3 nucleotide sequence: TGTGCCAGCAGCTTACCACTCTCCGAGCAGTACTTC.

The chain links TRBV2 to TRBJ2-5; 10 nucleotides match TRBD1. The CDR3 runs to 14 residues. The V gene's germline CDR1 is SNHLY and CDR2 FYNNEI. The V segment lost 3 bases and the J segment 4 bases; nucleotides outside the gene matches: 2. CDR3 region: CASSDRDRGETQYF. In DNA form, the CDR3 reads TGTGCCAGCAGTGACCGGGACAGGGGAGAGACCCAGTACTTC.

CDR3 coding DNA: TGTGCCAGCAGCTTAGAAAGGTGGCTAGCGGGAGGGCCCGCAGATACGCAGTATTTT. This translates into CASSLERWLAGGPADTQYF. V usage is TRBV7-8 and J usage is TRBJ2-3; 12 bases align to TRBD2. Germline V gene sequence: CDR1 SGHVS, CDR2 FQNEAQ. Germline trimming cut 1 base from V and 4 bases from J; bases unmatched to any gene: 12. There are 19 residues in the CDR3.

The chain combines TRBV2 with TRBJ1-4, with a weak D call TRBD1 (6 bases). The CDR3 loop spans 13 amino acids. Trimming removed 10 bases at V and 0 bases at J, with 9 bases between. The germline V gene has CDR1 SNHLY and CDR2 FYNNEI. Here the CDR3 reads CATRDTTNEKLFF. The CDR3 nucleotides are TGTGCCACCCGGGACACAACTAATGAAAAACTGTTTTTT.

J is TRBJ1-1 and V is TRBV30; weak D call: TRBD1 (5 bases). CDR1 is GTSNPN and CDR2 is SVGIG in the germline V gene (reference sequence). V dropped 1 base and J dropped 3 bases, with 15 bases sitting between them. The CDR3 length is 15 residues. CDR3 residues: CAWSEGLGLDTEAFF. For the CDR3, the DNA is TGTGCCTGGAGTGAGGGCCTGGGACTGGACACTGAAGCTTTCTTT. The full variable domain, rest sourced from reference TRBV30 and TRBJ1-1, is SQTIHQWPATLVQPVGSPLSLECTVEGTSNPNLYWYRQAAGRGLQLLFYSVGIGQISSEVPQNLSASRPQDRQFILSSKKLLLSDSGFYLCAWSEGLGLDTEAFFGQGTRLTVV.

The chain recombines TRBV10-3 with TRBJ1-2; 8 bases align to TRBD1. Trimming removed 4 bases from V and 0 bases from J; junction bases left unmatched: 4. The CDR3 is 15 residues long. Germline lookup yields CDR1 ENHRY and CDR2 SYGVKD. CDR3 loop: CAISAGGASNYGYTF. The CDR3 nucleotides read TGTGCCATCAGTGCAGGGGGCGCTTCTAACTATGGCTACACCTTC.